The clone carrying this T cell receptor beta chain has only a few counts. The CDR3 is 15 amino acids. V shed 4 bases and J 7 bases; nucleotides not matched to a gene: 7. Germline-derived CDR1 and CDR2 are SEHNR and FQNEAQ (reference sequence). Living in roughly 25 US areas, the participants were between about 18 and 100 years of age. The sample belongs to a study of blood T cell repertoires in COVID-19. Study background: Acute and convalescent COVID-19 specimens originated in the United States, Italy and Spain.

Clones were sequenced by immunoSEQ multiplex PCR, and TCRdb holds only the in-frame ones, with some missing. The data contain about 430,000 clones, nearly 90% of them singletons. Source material: PBMCs or T cells enriched from blood (not recorded which). The TCR originated in a woman under 30 who had been exposed to COVID-19. The chain recombines TRBV7-9 with TRBJ1-2; TRBD1 aligns across 12 bases. Here the CDR3 DNA reads TGTGCCAGCAGCTCTCCGGGACAGGGGGCGGGTGGCTACACCTTC. This codes for CASSSPGQGAGGYTF.